The 26 T cell receptor beta chains given below trace back to one sample, sequenced in a study of blood T cell repertoires in COVID-19. Clones were read by immunoSEQ multiplex PCR, and TCRdb kept only the in-frame ones, dropping some. The table has approximately 190,000 clones, approximately 84% seen once. The sample consisted of peripheral blood. The receptors shown here come from a human donor with acute or convalescent COVID-19. The donor label of this sample is uncertain.

This clone has just a few counts. The chain uses TRBV19 and TRBJ2-3, with 11 bases matching TRBD2. Trimming at V came to 7 bases and at J to 3 bases, leaving 18 bases not matched to a gene. CDR3 length: 19 residues. The V gene's germline CDR1 is LNHDA and CDR2 SQIVND (reference sequence). CDR3: CASNPRGLAGGRRTDTQYF. The CDR3 nucleotides are TGTGCCAGTAACCCTCGGGGTCTAGCGGGAGGCCGTAGGACAGATACGCAGTATTTT.

In its sample, this clone was seen once. This sequence joins TRBV7-3 and TRBJ2-1, with 7 bases aligning to TRBD1. The CDR3 is 15 residues long. CDR1 is SGHTA, CDR2 FQGTGA, per germline. V lost 4 bases and J lost 7; bases outside the gene matches: 10. The CDR3 protein is CASSYTTGYGNEQFF. In nucleotides, the CDR3 is TGTGCCAGCAGCTATACGACAGGGTACGGGAATGAGCAGTTCTTC. Full variable domain (outside the CDR3, taken from reference TRBV7-3 and TRBJ2-1): GAGVSQTPSNKVTEKGKYVELRCDPISGHTALYWYRQSLGQGPEFLIYFQGTGAADDSGLPNDRFFAVRPEGSVSTLKIQRTERGDSAVYLCASSYTTGYGNEQFFGPGTRLTVL.

This sequence joins TRBV2 and TRBJ2-6, with 12 bases identical to TRBD2. Germline CDR1 reads SNHLY; CDR2 reads FYNNEI. This CDR3 has 20 residues. V was clipped by 6 bases and J by 0 bases; unmatched bases: 12. The CDR3 bases are TGTGCCAGCAGGGGGGGGACTAGCGGGCGCCACGTCTCTGGGGCCAACGTCCTGACTTTC. Translated, it gives CASRGGTSGRHVSGANVLTF. The variable domain in full, with the rest retrieved from reference TRBV2 and TRBJ2-6, is EPEVTQTPSHQVTQMGQEVILRCVPISNHLYFYWYRQILGQKVEFLVSFYNNEISEKSEIFDDQFSVERPDGSNFTLKIRSTKLEDSAMYFCASRGGTSGRHVSGANVLTFGAGSRLTVL.

The rearrangement joins TRBV5-1 to TRBJ2-1; 10 bases line up with TRBD2. J was trimmed by 0 bases and V by 5 bases; bases with no gene match: 5. Germline V gene data show CDR1 as SGHRS and CDR2 as YFSETQ. The CDR3 extends over 16 amino acids. The CDR3 DNA reads TGCGCCAGCAGATCCGCTAGCGGGAGCTCCTACAATGAGCAGTTCTTC. As protein: CASRSASGSSYNEQFF.

V gene TRBV27 combines with J gene TRBJ2-1; 9 nucleotides agree with TRBD2. V lost 7 bases, J lost 3 bases, and 7 bases stayed unmatched. CDR1 and CDR2 (germline): MNHEY, SMNVEV (reference sequence). The CDR3 totals 15 residues. CDR3 protein: CASNLSGRSYNEQFF. The CDR3 DNA follows: TGTGCCAGCAACCTTAGCGGGAGAAGCTACAATGAGCAGTTCTTC.

The V call is TRBV19, the J call TRBJ2-6, with 8 bases fitting TRBD2. Germline trimming cut 8 bases from V and 0 bases from J; bases unmatched to any gene: 12. Germline V gives CDR1 LNHDA, CDR2 SQIVND (reference sequence). The CDR3 totals 18 residues. CDR3: CASPGGLLSSSGANVLTF. In nucleotides, the CDR3 is TGTGCCAGTCCGGGGGGGCTCCTCTCGAGCTCTGGGGCCAACGTCCTGACTTTC.

V and J are TRBV7-3 and TRBJ2-7; perhaps TRBD1 as D (5 bases). This CDR3 has 13 residues. V was pared by 2 bases and J by 5 bases, with 10 bases between. Germline CDR1 is SGHTA and CDR2 is FQGTGA. CDR3 protein: CASSLQGIDEQYF. Written as DNA, the CDR3 is TGTGCCAGCAGCTTACAGGGCATCGACGAGCAGTACTTC.

The V gene is TRBV28, the J gene TRBJ1-1; 7 nucleotides line up with TRBD1. Trimming at V came to 4 bases and at J to 0 bases, leaving 11 bases not matched to a gene. The CDR3 consists of 17 residues. The germline V gene encodes CDR1 MDHEN and CDR2 SYDVKM. In DNA form, the CDR3 reads TGTGCCAGCAGTTCCCGCGGGTTCGACAGGGTGAACACTGAAGCTTTCTTT. This translates into CASSSRGFDRVNTEAFF.

V gene TRBV11-1 combines with J gene TRBJ2-7; 9 nucleotides agree with TRBD1. Trimming cost V 0 bases and J 0 bases; bases outside gene matches: 0. The CDR3 has 15 residues. Germline V lookup: CDR1 SGHAT, CDR2 FQDESV (reference sequence). The CDR3 DNA sequence: TGTGCCAGCAGCTTAGCGGACAGGGGCTCCTACGAGCAGTACTTC. Amino acid sequence: CASSLADRGSYEQYF.

In its sample, this clone was seen once. The rearrangement links TRBV27 to TRBJ1-1; 10 nucleotides match TRBD1. CDR1 and CDR2 (germline): MNHEY, SMNVEV (reference sequence). This CDR3 spans 16 amino acids. V shed 3 bases and J 7 bases; nucleotides not matched to a gene: 11. CDR3 amino acids: CASSFSSGTGANEAFF. CDR3 DNA: TGTGCCAGCAGTTTCTCCTCCGGGACAGGGGCTAATGAAGCTTTCTTT.

This clone appeared a few times. This chain joins TRBV5-1 and TRBJ1-3; weak D call: TRBD1 (6 bases). Germline assignment: CDR1 SGHRS and CDR2 YFSETQ. This CDR3 has 14 residues. The ends were cut back, 5 bases at V and 4 bases at J, with 13 bases in the middle. CDR3 residues: CASRMDSSGNTIYF. The CDR3, as DNA: TGCGCCAGCAGGATGGACAGCTCCGGAAACACCATATATTTT.

The chain uses TRBV10-1 and TRBJ2-7; TRBD1 matches at 10 bases. Trimming cost V 2 bases and J 6 bases; bases outside gene matches: 10. The CDR3 covers 16 residues. Germline CDR1 and CDR2: WNHNN and SYGVQD (reference sequence). The CDR3 coding sequence is TGCGCCAGCAGTGAGACAAAGAGACAGGGGGCATCCGAGCAGTACTTC. This encodes CASSETKRQGASEQYF.

This clone was found once. The J gene is TRBJ1-6, the V gene TRBV7-2; 10 bases are a match to TRBD1. Germline CDR1 is SGHTA and CDR2 is FQGNSA. This CDR3 is 14 amino acids long. With V trimmed by 5 bases and J by 11 bases, 6 bases remained unmatched. The CDR3: CASSPETGGTPLHF. The CDR3 DNA follows: TGTGCCAGCAGCCCCGAGACAGGGGGCACACCCCTCCACTTT.

This sequence joins TRBV6-5 and TRBJ1-5; weak D call: TRBD1 (6 bases). CDR3 length: 15 amino acids. Trimming cost V 2 bases and J 4 bases, with 12 bases left between them. The germline gives CDR1 MNHEY, CDR2 SVGAGI. The CDR3 DNA reads TGTGCCAGCAGTTACGGGGGGGGCCGTAATCAGCCCCAGCATTTT. As protein: CASSYGGGRNQPQHF.

The CDR3, as DNA: TGCGCCAGCAGTCAATGGGGGGGGGATCAGCCCCAGCATTTT. Its protein product is CASSQWGGDQPQHF. The chain links TRBV23-1 to TRBJ1-5, with D perhaps matching TRBD1 (5 bases). TRBV23-1 is an open reading frame whose function is uncertain. V was shortened by 1 base and J by 5 bases, with 9 bases between the two germline ends. The CDR3 contains 14 residues.

The rearrangement joins TRBV13 to TRBJ1-3; D ambiguous. V shed 3 bases and J shed 0 bases, with 3 bases lying between them. CDR3 length: 13 amino acids. Germline CDR1 PRHDT, CDR2 FYEKMQ (reference sequence). CDR3 in amino acids: CASSFSSGNTIYF. The CDR3 nucleotides are TGTGCCAGCAGCTTTAGCTCTGGAAACACCATATATTTT.

J is TRBJ1-2 and V is TRBV7-9, with D tentatively TRBD1 (5 bases). The length of the CDR3 is 14 residues. Per germline, CDR1 SEHNR and CDR2 FQNEAQ (reference sequence). Trimming cost V 5 bases and J 6 bases, with 16 bases left between them. The CDR3, as DNA: TGTGCCAGCAGCCCGAACGGGGGTCTCAATGGCTACACCTTC. This gives the protein CASSPNGGLNGYTF.

V and J are TRBV28 and TRBJ1-1, with a possible D match to TRBD1 (5 bases). Germline lookup yields CDR1 MDHEN and CDR2 SYDVKM. Trimming took 5 bases from V and 10 from J, leaving 14 bases between them. This CDR3 spans 12 amino acids. The DNA for the CDR3 is TGTGCCAGCAGTACCCTGACAGCTTCAGCTTTCTTT. It specifies CASSTLTASAFF.

The chain carries TRBV6-6 and TRBJ2-3; no firm D call. CDR3 length: 19 amino acids. CDR1 is MNHNY and CDR2 is SVGAGI in the germline V gene (reference sequence). Between the trimmed V and J ends, which lost 5 bases and 0 bases, there was a span of 24 bases. CDR3 nucleotides: TGTGCCAGCAGTCCGAATGGAGCCTTCTCGGCCTCAAGCACAGATACGCAGTATTTT. Its protein is CASSPNGAFSASSTDTQYF.

This chain links TRBV5-5 with TRBJ1-6; D gene ambiguous. Germline V CDR1 and CDR2: SGHKS, YYEKEE (reference sequence). CDR3 size: 16 residues. Trimming stripped 3 bases from V and 2 bases from J, with 12 bases between. Here the CDR3 reads CASSSAGTTYNSPLHF. The DNA for the CDR3 is TGTGCCAGCAGCTCGGCGGGCACCACCTATAATTCACCCCTCCACTTT.

Remarks on this clone: This specimen includes other DNA sequences encoding the same CDR3. The chain recombines TRBV7-9 with TRBJ1-1, with 9 bases fitting TRBD1. Germline values: CDR1 SEHNR, CDR2 FQNEAQ (reference sequence). V shed 5 bases and J 0 bases; nucleotides not matched to a gene: 4. CDR3 length: 15 amino acids. The CDR3 nucleotides read TGTGCCAGCAGCCCCGGGACAGGGTTGAACACTGAAGCTTTCTTT. Its translation: CASSPGTGLNTEAFF. Full variable domain (remainder filled in from reference TRBV7-9 and TRBJ1-1): DTGVSQNPRHKITKRGQNVTFRCDPISEHNRLYWYRQTLGQGPEFLTYFQNEAQLEKSRLLSDRFSAERPKGSFSTLEIQRTEQGDSAMYLCASSPGTGLNTEAFFGQGTRLTVV.

This clone showed up just once. This chain joins TRBV27 and TRBJ2-7; perhaps TRBD2 as D (7 bases). In germline, CDR1 is MNHEY, CDR2 SMNVEV (reference sequence). The ends were cut back, 3 bases at V and 2 bases at J, with 14 bases in the middle. This CDR3 comprises 15 residues. CDR3 sequence (DNA): TGTGCCAGCAGTTTCGCTAGGGGGGGGCCCTACGAGCAGTACTTC. Its translation: CASSFARGGPYEQYF.

V usage is TRBV7-3 and J usage is TRBJ2-7, with 9 nucleotides matching TRBD2. The CDR3 covers 14 residues. The V and J ends lost 3 bases and 4 bases, in that order; junction bases with no gene match: 4. CDR1 SGHTA and CDR2 FQGTGA come from the germline V gene. CDR3 protein: CASSFGGRGYEQYF. CDR3 in DNA: TGTGCCAGCAGCTTCGGCGGGAGGGGATACGAGCAGTACTTC.

The chain carries TRBV5-6 and TRBJ2-3; maybe TRBD2 (6 bases). The CDR3 runs to 15 residues. Trimming stripped 4 bases from V and 2 bases from J, with 14 bases between. The germline V gene encodes CDR1 SGHDT and CDR2 YYEEEE. CDR3 in DNA: TGTGCCAGCAGCCAGGACTACCGTAACACAGATACGCAGTATTTT. Amino acid sequence: CASSQDYRNTDTQYF.

The chain carries TRBV7-9 and TRBJ1-5, with a tentative D call TRBD1 (5 bases). Trimming stripped 5 bases from V and 2 bases from J, with 13 bases between. Germline assignment: CDR1 SEHNR and CDR2 FQNEAQ (reference sequence). CDR3 length equals 15 residues. DNA for the CDR3: TGTGCCAGCAGCCTGTGGGGGGATGGCAATCAGCCCCAGCATTTT. It encodes CASSLWGDGNQPQHF.

This clone appeared a few times. V and J are TRBV19 and TRBJ1-2; D is perhaps TRBD1 (6 bases). This CDR3 spans 12 amino acids. Germline CDR1 and CDR2: LNHDA and SQIVND (reference sequence). Trimming shortened V by 8 bases and J by 4 bases, and 11 bases separated the two germline ends. CDR3 nucleotides: TGTGCCAGTGACCAGGGGTCCTATGGCTACACCTTC. Translation gives CASDQGSYGYTF.